This is a list of T cell receptor beta chains from one sample in a study of radiation and T cells in renal cell carcinoma. Clones were sequenced by immunoSEQ multiplex PCR, and TCRdb holds only the in-frame ones, with some missing. The table records 100,000 to 150,000 clones, 88% of them present only once. Specimen: blood, collected from a patient whose treatment included radiotherapy and nephrectomy. The receptors were gathered from a woman in her sixties or seventies with renal cell carcinoma. CDR3s include the opening cysteine and the closing phenylalanine or tryptophan. Some rows have no size entry. The others give once, few or many, or a class for an expanded clone.

j_call | v_call | clone_size | cdr3_aa
TRBJ1-3 | TRBV19 | - | CASSMTLPGQGPPPGNTIYF
TRBJ2-5 | TRBV5-4 | - | CASSLGTSGGASETQYF
TRBJ2-1 | TRBV11-1 | - | CASSPEIPGVHGSYNEQFF
TRBJ1-6 | TRBV9 | - | CASSVDPGGGGKYSPLHF
TRBJ1-1 | TRBV28 | - | CASSPTGGYTEAFF
TRBJ2-4 | TRBV11-3 | - | CASSRVRGEKNIQYF
TRBJ2-7 | TRBV4-2 | - | CASSQEGTGLYEQYF
TRBJ2-7 | TRBV6-5 | - | CASSSTGGEQYF
TRBJ2-1 | TRBV4-1 | - | CASSYGLAGSSEFF
TRBJ2-4 | TRBV7-9 | - | CASSLGGAEKNIQYF
TRBJ1-4 | TRBV6-5 | - | CASSPGGWGEKLFF
TRBJ2-4 | TRBV5-6 | - | CASSKTQGNIQYF
TRBJ2-6 | TRBV5-1 | - | CASSRDGANVLTF
TRBJ2-7 | TRBV5-4 | - | CASSLGGGGRFEQYF
TRBJ1-2 | TRBV18 | - | CASSLRSGEDGYTF
TRBJ2-2 | TRBV11-1 | - | CASSSGQGYTGELFF
TRBJ1-5 | TRBV28 | few | CASSLWGQGGNQPQHF
TRBJ2-3 | TRBV5-4 | - | CASSWADTQYF
TRBJ1-3 | TRBV13 | - | CASSHTRSGNTIYF
TRBJ1-3 | TRBV7-2 | - | CASPGPGSHSGNTIYF
TRBJ1-5 | TRBV6-5 | - | CASSNRVEQPQHF
TRBJ2-4 | TRBV7-9 | - | CASSSDSGPMGIQYF
TRBJ1-2 | TRBV5-1 | - | CASSLGGLDGYTF
TRBJ2-5 | TRBV6-1 | - | CASSGRRGGRQETQYF
TRBJ1-1 | TRBV11-1 | - | CASSGKNTEAFF
TRBJ1-4 | TRBV6-5 | - | CASSYSAGHNEKLFF
TRBJ1-5 | TRBV10-3 | - | CAIRGDTASNQPQHF
TRBJ2-7 | TRBV5-6 | - | CASSSGLGAYEQYF
TRBJ1-1 | TRBV5-1 | - | CASSPGQGAGAFF
TRBJ2-2 | TRBV30 | - | CAWSVGRAGELFF
TRBJ2-3 | TRBV19 | - | CASSTSGGTSTDTQYF
TRBJ1-1 | TRBV10-3 | few | CAISGGDYTEAFF
TRBJ1-1 | TRBV10-3 | - | CAISERATEAFF
TRBJ2-2 | TRBV19 | - | CASSIVGTGGTGELFF
TRBJ1-1 | TRBV19 | - | CASSTARVNTEAFF
TRBJ1-3 | TRBV5-5 | - | CASSLAWGADSGNTIYF
TRBJ2-3 | TRBV11-3 | once | CASEWTGADTQYF
TRBJ1-1 | TRBV19 | - | CASSIVGGTSAFF
TRBJ2-5 | TRBV11-2 | - | CASSSGLAGEETQYF
TRBJ1-2 | TRBV27 | - | CASSLNRVAYGYTF
TRBJ1-2 | TRBV10-3 | - | CAISESGQGPLNYGYTF
TRBJ2-7 | TRBV5-1 | - | CASSLSLSPGEQYF
TRBJ2-2 | TRBV7-2 | - | CASSPSGSRNTGELFF
TRBJ2-3 | TRBV4-2 | once | CASSLNPDTQYF
TRBJ1-1 | TRBV27 | once | CASSLQGSISAEAFF
TRBJ2-1 | TRBV15 | - | CATSRDFVGDEQFF
TRBJ1-3 | TRBV7-8 | - | CASSLRGSTGNTIYF
TRBJ2-7 | TRBV7-8 | once | CASSSSLSNEQYF
TRBJ2-7 | TRBV7-2 | - | CASRRLSGGYEQYF
TRBJ1-5 | TRBV5-6 | - | CASSFTGLGNQPQHF
TRBJ1-6 | TRBV5-1 | - | CASSVGTTQKNSPLHF
TRBJ1-2 | TRBV30 | - | CAWNTGTGFYGYTF
TRBJ2-2 | TRBV2 | - | CASNLGGTGELFF
TRBJ2-2 | TRBV5-4 | - | CASSSSGSTNTGELFF
TRBJ2-2 | TRBV9 | - | CASSGTGLNTGELFF
TRBJ1-5 | TRBV6-1 | - | CASSEPGRNSNQPQHF
TRBJ1-4 | TRBV28 | - | CASSAPKGPNNEKLFF